Here is one T cell receptor (beta chain) with its context. This entry is derived from a study of blood T cell repertoires in COVID-19. Study information: The United States, Italy and Spain were the sources of the acute and convalescent COVID-19 samples. T cells, B-cell-depleted T cells, or PBMCs provided the cDNA or gDNA that served as material.

CDR3 length equals 13 residues. V gave up 2 bases and J gave up 3 bases, with 4 bases separating them. Germline CDR1 SGHAT, CDR2 FQNNGV. In the authors' workflow: Quantification of nucleated cells was approximated via reference gene primer amplification. Clones were read by immunoSEQ multiplex PCR, and TCRdb kept only the in-frame ones, dropping some. V, J and clone size derive from that table, while D and trimming were established from the DNA sequence. Of 95,000 to 100,000 clones detected, roughly nine tenths appear once; the ten largest clones hold around 16%. Sequenced input: peripheral blood. The chain joins TRBV11-2 to TRBJ2-2; D remains unclear. This receptor was obtained from a man between 45 and 60 years old with acute or convalescent COVID-19. CDR3 nucleotide sequence: TGTGCCAGCAGCTTAAGCCACACCGGGGAGCTGTTTTTT. It specifies CASSLSHTGELFF.